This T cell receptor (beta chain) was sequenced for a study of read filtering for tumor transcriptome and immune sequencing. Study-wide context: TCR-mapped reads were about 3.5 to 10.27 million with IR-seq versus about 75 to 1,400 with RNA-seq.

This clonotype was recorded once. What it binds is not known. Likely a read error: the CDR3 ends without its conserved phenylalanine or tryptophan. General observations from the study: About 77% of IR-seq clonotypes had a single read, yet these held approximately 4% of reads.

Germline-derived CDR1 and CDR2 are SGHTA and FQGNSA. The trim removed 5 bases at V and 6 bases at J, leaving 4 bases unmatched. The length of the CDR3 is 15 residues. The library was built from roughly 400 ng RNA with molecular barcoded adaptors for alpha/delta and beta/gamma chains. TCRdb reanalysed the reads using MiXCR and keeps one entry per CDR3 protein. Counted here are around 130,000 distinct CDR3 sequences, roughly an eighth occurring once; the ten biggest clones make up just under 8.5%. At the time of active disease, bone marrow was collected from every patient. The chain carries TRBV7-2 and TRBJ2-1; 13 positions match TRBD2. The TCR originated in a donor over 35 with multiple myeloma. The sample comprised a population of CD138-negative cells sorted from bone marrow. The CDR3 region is CASSTGLAGLNEQFS. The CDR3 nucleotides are TGTGCCAGCAGCACGGGACTAGCGGGGCTCAATGAGCAGTTCTCC.